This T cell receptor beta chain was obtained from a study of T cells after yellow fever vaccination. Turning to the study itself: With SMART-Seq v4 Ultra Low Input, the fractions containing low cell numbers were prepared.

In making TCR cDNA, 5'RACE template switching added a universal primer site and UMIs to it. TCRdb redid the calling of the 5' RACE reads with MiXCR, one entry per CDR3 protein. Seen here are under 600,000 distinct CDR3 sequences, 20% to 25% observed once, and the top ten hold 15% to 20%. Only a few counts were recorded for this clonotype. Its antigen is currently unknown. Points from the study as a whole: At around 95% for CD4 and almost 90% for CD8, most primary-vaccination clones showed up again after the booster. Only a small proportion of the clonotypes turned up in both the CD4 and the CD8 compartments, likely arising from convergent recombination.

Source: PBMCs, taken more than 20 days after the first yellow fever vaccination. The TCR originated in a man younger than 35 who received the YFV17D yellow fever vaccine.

CDR3 in amino acids: CASANRSGQRNQPQHF. The CDR3 coding sequence is TGTGCCAGCGCCAACCGATCAGGACAGAGAAATCAGCCCCAGCATTTT. The chain uses TRBV27 and TRBJ1-5; perhaps TRBD1 as D (6 bases). The ends were cut back, 8 bases at V and 4 bases at J, with 21 bases in the middle. CDR3 length: 16 amino acids. The germline V gene encodes CDR1 MNHEY and CDR2 SMNVEV (reference sequence).